The present TCR beta chain was sequenced within a study of blood T cell repertoires in COVID-19. V gave up 5 bases and J gave up 2 bases, with 11 bases separating them. Per the germline V gene, CDR1 is SGHRS and CDR2 is YFSETQ. The CDR3 sequence is 14 residues long. Assay: immunoSEQ multiplex PCR; the TCRdb copy retains only in-frame clones and omits some. The table lists about 69,000 clones, 75% to 85% of them singletons. The clonotype was recovered from a human donor in a cohort sampled during active COVID-19. This rearrangement joins TRBV5-1 to TRBJ2-1; a weak D match, TRBD2 (6 bases). The source material was peripheral blood. CDR3 residues: CASSFSGAYNEQFF. CDR3 nucleotides: TGCGCCAGCAGTTTTAGCGGCGCCTACAATGAGCAGTTCTTC.